This entry lists 12 T cell receptor beta chains sequenced from one sample in a study of blood T cell repertoires in COVID-19. The table came from immunoSEQ multiplex PCR; TCRdb's copy has only in-frame clones and leaves some out. The table includes fewer than 130,000 clones, 80% to 90% detected once. The specimen was peripheral blood. The receptors derive from a human donor in a cohort sampled during active COVID-19.

The chain has TRBV5-1 and TRBJ2-3, with 7 nucleotides matching TRBD1. The CDR3 loop spans 15 amino acids. Germline V gene sequence: CDR1 SGHRS, CDR2 YFSETQ. The junction had 6 bases not matched to a gene; V was cut back by 4 bases and J by 1 base. The CDR3 loop is CASSVQGPRTDTQYF. The DNA for the CDR3 is TGCGCCAGCAGCGTACAGGGGCCTCGCACAGATACGCAGTATTTT.

The chain couples TRBV5-1 to TRBJ2-1, with D possibly being TRBD2 (6 bases). The germline V gene encodes CDR1 SGHRS and CDR2 YFSETQ. This CDR3 is 15 amino acids long. V was clipped by 4 bases and J by 0 bases, with 11 bases between them. The CDR3 loop reads CASSRDGGSYNEQFF. Written as DNA, the CDR3 is TGCGCCAGCAGCAGGGACGGGGGCTCCTACAATGAGCAGTTCTTC.

The rearrangement uses TRBV6-6 and TRBJ2-2; 7 nucleotides agree with TRBD2. The CDR3 totals 13 residues. Per the germline V gene, CDR1 is MNHNY and CDR2 is SVGAGI (reference sequence). J was trimmed by 9 bases and V by 4 bases; bases with no gene match: 5. The CDR3 region is CASSSWGGWELFF. CDR3 bases: TGTGCCAGCAGTTCGTGGGGGGGATGGGAGCTGTTTTTT.

J is TRBJ1-2 and V is TRBV7-8, with 9 bases lining up with TRBD1. The CDR3 totals 15 residues. Germline loops: CDR1 SGHVS, CDR2 FQNEAQ. With V trimmed by 3 bases and J by 2 bases, 4 bases remained unmatched. The CDR3 region is CASSFSGTGNYGYTF. CDR3 coding DNA: TGTGCCAGCAGCTTCTCCGGGACAGGGAACTATGGCTACACCTTC.

V and J are TRBV7-9 and TRBJ1-5; TRBD1 matches 8 bases. Germline loops: CDR1 SEHNR, CDR2 FQNEAQ (reference sequence). The length of the CDR3 is 15 residues. J gave up 2 bases and V 5 bases, and 5 bases lay outside the gene matches. Here the CDR3 DNA reads TGTGCCAGCAGCACGACAGGGGAGGGCAATCAGCCCCAGCATTTT. Translating gives CASSTTGEGNQPQHF.

The chain carries TRBV19 and TRBJ2-7; 13 bases agree with TRBD2. The ends lost 4 bases at V and 7 bases at J; junction bases unmatched: 10. Germline V gives CDR1 LNHDA, CDR2 SQIVND (reference sequence). This CDR3 comprises 16 residues. CDR3 sequence: CASSTSGTSGTGEQYF. The CDR3 nucleotides are TGTGCCAGTAGTACTTCGGGGACTAGCGGGACTGGTGAGCAGTACTTC.

The V call is TRBV19, the J call TRBJ2-7; D gene ambiguous. Germline V gives CDR1 LNHDA, CDR2 SQIVND (reference sequence). The length of the CDR3 is 14 residues. V was trimmed by 1 base and J by 3 bases, leaving 10 bases between them. The CDR3, as DNA: TGTGCCAGTAGTATAGGTCTGGGCGACTACGAGCAGTACTTC. Translation: CASSIGLGDYEQYF.

The rearrangement joins TRBV7-3 to TRBJ2-1, with 11 bases aligning to TRBD2. Germline V gives CDR1 SGHTA, CDR2 FQGTGA. The CDR3 loop spans 15 amino acids. J lost 4 bases, V lost 6 bases, and 5 bases had no gene match. Here the CDR3 DNA reads TGTGCCAGCAGTCCTATAGCGGGAGGGTACAATGAGCAGTTCTTC. Protein sequence: CASSPIAGGYNEQFF.

The rearrangement uses TRBV11-1 and TRBJ2-2; D perhaps matches TRBD1 (7 bases). CDR3 length: 14 residues. With 4 bases removed from V and 6 bases from J, the gap between germline ends came to 12 bases. The germline V gene has CDR1 SGHAT and CDR2 FQDESV (reference sequence). CDR3 protein: CASSSSGGPGELFF. CDR3 nucleotides: TGTGCCAGCAGCTCTTCAGGGGGGCCCGGGGAGCTGTTTTTT.

As to this clone: Compared with germline, one end of the junction differs, possibly owing to a read error. The V and J genes are TRBV7-7 and TRBJ2-5, with D tentatively TRBD1 (7 bases). The CDR3 covers 15 residues. Germline-derived CDR1 and CDR2 are SSHAT and FNYEAQ (reference sequence). The CDR3 bases are TGTGCTAGCAGCTGGCGGGACAGCCCCCAAGAGACCCAGTACTTC. Protein: CASSWRDSPQETQYF.

This rearrangement joins TRBV18 to TRBJ2-1; the match to TRBD1 covers 8 bases. V was pared by 1 base and J by 0 bases, with 8 bases of the junction left unmatched. The germline gives CDR1 KGHSH, CDR2 LQKENI. The CDR3 runs 18 residues. The CDR3 DNA follows: TGTGCCAGCTCACCACTATCCGACAGGGGATCCTCCTACAATGAGCAGTTCTTC. The encoded protein is CASSPLSDRGSSYNEQFF. The full variable domain, completed using reference TRBV18 and TRBJ2-1, is NAGVMQNPRHLVRRRGQEARLRCSPMKGHSHVYWYRQLPEEGLKFMVYLQKENIIDESGMPKERFSAEFPKEGPSILRIQQVVRGDSAAYFCASSPLSDRGSSYNEQFFGPGTRLTVL.

The sample holds one count of this clone. This rearrangement joins TRBV28 to TRBJ2-1, with 12 bases matching TRBD2. Germline assignment: CDR1 MDHEN and CDR2 SYDVKM. The CDR3 totals 14 residues. V was pared by 6 bases and J by 9 bases, with 6 bases of the junction left unmatched. Here the CDR3 reads CASRRLAGEGEQFF. The CDR3 DNA reads as TGTGCCAGCAGGAGACTAGCGGGAGAGGGTGAGCAGTTCTTC.